This T cell receptor beta chain is from a study of cytomegalovirus exposure and HLA in healthy donors. The PCR made use of 60 Vbeta and 13 Jbeta primers. TCRdb's table, derived via immunoSEQ multiplex PCR, lists solely in-frame clones and lacks some. The data show about 150,000 clones, about 75% seen once. CDR1 and CDR2 from the germline V gene are SGHVT and SQSDAQ. Trimming removed 5 bases at V and 3 bases at J, with 19 bases between. The CDR3 extends over 16 amino acids. Sequencing was carried out using PBMCs. V usage is TRBV7-4 and J usage is TRBJ1-1; tentative D call: TRBD1 (6 bases). This TCR derives from a man younger than 35 in good health and CMV-seronegative. The CDR3 region is CASSRTASKGDTEAFF. The CDR3 nucleotides are TGTGCCAGCAGCAGGACAGCCTCCAAGGGGGACACTGAAGCTTTCTTT.